This T cell receptor beta chain emerged from a study of blood T cell repertoires in COVID-19. As for the study in general: The analysed material was cDNA or gDNA that came from T cells, B-cell-depleted T cells, or PBMCs.

Clones were sequenced by immunoSEQ multiplex PCR, and TCRdb holds only the in-frame ones, with some missing. The sample has some 78,000 clones, around 80% seen once. The sample was peripheral blood. This sequence originates from a man aged 60 to 75 with active or convalescent COVID-19.

CDR3 sequence: CASRLAGGIGNEQFF. CDR3 DNA sequence: TGTGCCAGCAGACTAGCGGGGGGGATCGGCAATGAGCAGTTCTTC. The chain employs TRBV6-1 and TRBJ2-1; TRBD2 aligns across 13 bases. CDR3 length: 15 amino acids. Per the germline V gene, CDR1 is MNHNS and CDR2 is SASEGT. V shed 6 bases and J 6 bases; nucleotides not matched to a gene: 5.